This TCR beta chain was identified in a study of blood T cell repertoires in COVID-19. The CDR3 has 11 residues. V lost 3 bases and J 5 bases, leaving 7 bases between the germline ends. CDR1 is DFQATT and CDR2 is SNEGSKA in the germline V gene (reference sequence). Data came from immunoSEQ multiplex PCR; TCRdb stores just in-frame clones and leaves some out. The repertoire has about half a million clones, over 75% of them found once; the top ten carry about 3%. The V gene is TRBV20-1, the J gene TRBJ2-5; D call uncertain. This clonotype originated in a human donor in a cohort sampled during active COVID-19. Sequencing input: peripheral blood. The CDR3 spells CSASQFETQYF. The CDR3 coding sequence is TGCAGTGCTAGTCAGTTTGAGACCCAGTACTTC.